The entry below describes one T cell receptor beta chain. The antigen is undetermined. The data stem from a study of cytomegalovirus exposure and HLA in healthy donors. At the level of the study: Genotyping showed roughly 86% of almost 400 donors falling in the Caucasian-associated ancestry cluster. Broader study findings: TCR beta sequences reportedly predicted the HLA-A and HLA-B alleles of most subjects accurately. Apparent HLA restriction characterized most CMV-associated TCR beta chains in a later analysis. For most TCR beta V segments, an earlier analysis put the productive rate at about 87% or about 30% of the time.

This CDR3 is built from 13 residues. The V gene end was trimmed by 5 bases and the J gene end by 4 bases; junction bases not matched to a gene: 7. Germline CDR1 GTSNPN, CDR2 SVGIG (reference sequence). It was with 60 Vbeta and 13 Jbeta primers that the PCR ran. Clones were read by immunoSEQ multiplex PCR, and TCRdb kept only the in-frame ones, dropping some. The data hold some 110,000 clones, with 70% to 80% observed a single time. The sample was PBMCs. This TCR came from a man aged 45-65 years in good health and CMV-seropositive. The chain employs TRBV30 and TRBJ2-5; 7 positions agree with TRBD1. CDR3 coding DNA: TGTGCCTGGGGGACAGATCAGCGAGAGACCCAGTACTTC. Encoded protein: CAWGTDQRETQYF. The variable domain in full, completed from reference TRBV30 and TRBJ2-5, reads SQTIHQWPATLVQPVGSPLSLECTVEGTSNPNLYWYRQAAGRGLQLLFYSVGIGQISSEVPQNLSASRPQDRQFILSSKKLLLSDSGFYLCAWGTDQRETQYFGPGTRLLVL.